The clone carrying this TCR beta chain was detected a few times. Its antigen is undetermined. The record originates from a study of blood T cells in healthy people across ages. Study outcomes and limitations: Donors of long life had a larger count of naive CD4+ cells and greater diversity than aged donors.

Primed by a sample-barcoded 5' primer and a J-beta primer mix, a second PCR proceeded for about 6 to 11 cycles. TCRdb recomputed calls from the 5' RACE reads with MiXCR, one row per CDR3 protein. The table has 900,000 to 950,000 distinct CDR3 sequences, 25% to 35% seen once. Germline V lookup: CDR1 LGHNA, CDR2 YSLEER. The CDR3 extends over 17 amino acids. The ends were cut back, 8 bases at V and 2 bases at J, with 24 bases in the middle. The same data also went into a second study, on T cells of mothers and their children.

The clonotype was recovered from a woman aged 40 to 50 in good health. The sample comprised blood. The gene calls are TRBV4-3 and TRBJ1-2; maybe TRBD1 (5 bases). In nucleotides, the CDR3 is TGCGCCAGCCACGCAAGTGAGGCGGGGCGGGCGAACTATGGCTACACCTTC. This encodes CASHASEAGRANYGYTF.